This section outlines one T cell receptor beta chain sequence together with its context. As yet, its antigen is unknown. Repertoires were generated with immunoSEQ multiplex PCR, while TCRdb's copy carries only in-frame clones and drops some. Of 35,000 to 50,000 clones in the sample, roughly 92% were seen once. This sample was included in a study of tissue T cells after allogeneic stem cell transplantation. Study as a whole: Enrolled prospectively were adult allogeneic hematopoietic cell transplant recipients whose graft-versus-host disease was steroid-refractory.

CDR3 length: 16 residues. V lost 9 bases and J lost 7; bases outside the gene matches: 10. Germline V gene lookup returns CDR1 LGHDT and CDR2 YNNKEL (reference sequence). Study-level findings and limits: Sampling depth was limited, and the cohort was small and clinically varied.

The TCR was taken from a woman aged 35-70 years who later had graft-versus-host disease after an allogeneic stem cell transplant. This sample comprised blood, obtained before transplantation. This rearrangement joins TRBV3-1 (or the pseudogene TRBV3-2) to TRBJ1-6; 12 nucleotides line up with TRBD1. For the CDR3, the DNA is TGTGCCAGTTGGGACAGGGGGCGCGGAGGGAATTCACCCCTCCACTTT. It codes for CASWDRGRGGNSPLHF.